This TCR beta chain was recorded in a study of T cell responses to AZD1222 COVID-19 vaccine. General study points: Recipients of two AZD1222 doses showed rising Spike-specific TCR breadth and depth.

Assay used: immunoSEQ multiplex PCR; TCRdb lists only in-frame clones, some missing. The sample contains about 100,000 clones, 70% to 90% of which appear only once. In the case of this clone: Its antigen remains unidentified. The junction departs from germline at one end; a sequencing error may be responsible.

Per germline, CDR1 MDHEN and CDR2 SYDVKM. The CDR3 consists of 11 residues. The receptor comes from an adult in good health. The material was peripheral blood, obtained on day 0 of AZD1222 vaccination. J is TRBJ1-4 and V is TRBV28; 9 positions match TRBD1. The CDR3 is CASSSDRGWLF. In DNA form, the CDR3 reads TGTGCCAGCAGCTCGGACAGGGGATGGCTTTTT.